The present TCR beta chain was sequenced within a study of T cell repertoires in cytomegalovirus infection. Study information: Public TCR beta signatures provided an indication of both CMV infection and a matching HLA type.

MiXCR, run by TCRdb on the reads, gives a single entry per CDR3 protein. The sample consists of hundreds of thousands of distinct CDR3 sequences, 33% of them appearing once. Overall study findings and caveats: The response measured ex vivo was dominated by TCR beta clonotypes (HLA-C-restricted and CMV-specific). Pooled public TCR beta family frequency picked out CMV carriers with the relevant HLA.

As to this clonotype: The antigen remains undetermined. A read error may account for a junction end that differs from germline.

The CDR3 totals 12 residues. CDR1 is KGHDR and CDR2 is SFDVKD in the germline V gene. This sequence joins TRBV24-1 and TRBJ2-5, with D unresolved. The source was cultured PBMCs, collected from culture after CMV antigen stimulation. The source is a human donor in good health (CMV status not recorded). Some clones in this sample may be carry-over from other donors' samples. The CDR3 loop reads CATSALGETQYF. The CDR3 DNA sequence: TGTGCCACCAGTGCTTTGGGGGAGACCCAGTACTTC.